Below, 10 T cell receptor beta chains from the same sample are listed, as sequenced in a study of regulatory T cells in long-lasting Graves disease. The time point here: newly diagnosed GD, antithyroid drugs for less than 3 months. RNA extracted from PBMCs served as the sequencing template. In building TCR beta libraries, iRepertoire HTBI primers were used together with Arm-PCR of CDR3 regions. Via MiXCR, TCRdb re-called the multiplex PCR reads, giving one row per CDR3 protein. The sample yields about 320,000 distinct CDR3 sequences, roughly 18% seen once. The specimen was peripheral blood mononuclear cells (PBMCs), collected at new diagnosis, from a patient treated with antithyroid drugs. These TCRs come from a female donor with Graves disease.

This clonotype was counted between two and nine times. This chain uses TRBV20-1 with TRBJ2-5; weak D call: TRBD2 (6 bases). Trimming removed 2 bases from V and 4 bases from J, with 11 bases in between. Per germline, CDR1 DFQATT and CDR2 SNEGSKA (reference sequence). The CDR3 spans 13 residues. The CDR3, as DNA: TGCAGTGCTAGAAAGACTAGTAGAGAGACCCAGTACTTC. It translates to CSARKTSRETQYF.

There are many counts of this clonotype. This chain connects TRBV29-1 to TRBJ2-7, with 7 bases aligning to TRBD2. Trimming removed 6 bases from V and 5 bases from J; junction bases left unmatched: 10. Germline V gene lookup returns CDR1 SQVTM and CDR2 ANQGSEA. CDR3 length: 13 residues. The CDR3 DNA is TGCAGCGTCCCTGGGGCTAGCGGAGACGAGCAGTACTTC. Its translation: CSVPGASGDEQYF.

This clonotype has at least ten counts. The V and J genes are TRBV7-9 and TRBJ2-5; possible D gene TRBD1, 8 bases. CDR1 SEHNR and CDR2 FQNEAQ come from the germline V gene (reference sequence). The CDR3 is 21 residues long. Deletions cut 4 bases from V and 3 bases from J, with 33 bases between. The CDR3 DNA sequence: TGTGCCAGCAGCTGGGCATCCCCATGGGACAGGCCGCGGGGGCCAAAAGAGACCCAGTACTTC. Protein: CASSWASPWDRPRGPKETQYF.

Concerning this clonotype: Being one base from a much bigger clone, this may be a read error. The chain carries TRBV11-2 and TRBJ1-5, with D possibly TRBD1 on 6 matching bases. CDR1 and CDR2 (germline): SGHAT, FQNNGV. Trimming cost V 3 bases and J 9 bases, with 12 bases left between them. This CDR3 contains 13 residues. The CDR3 sequence: CASSFRGRLPQHF. The CDR3 DNA follows: TGTGCCAGCAGCTTCAGGGGAAGACTGCCCCAGCATTTT.

This clonotype appeared many times. The chain employs TRBV5-1 and TRBJ2-7; D is ambiguous. V lost 0 bases and J 4 bases, leaving 8 bases between the germline ends. CDR1 is SGHRS and CDR2 is YFSETQ in the germline V gene. The CDR3 runs 13 residues. The DNA of the CDR3 is TGCGCCAGCAGCTTGGCCAGCGATTACGAGCAGTACTTC. Translating gives CASSLASDYEQYF.

Note on this clonotype: One base away lies a much larger clone, so this may be a sequencing read error. V usage is TRBV7-8 and J usage is TRBJ2-6; D unclear. Per the germline V gene, CDR1 is SGHVS and CDR2 is FQNEAQ. The CDR3 sequence is 13 residues long. The CDR3 loop reads CASSFAGTNALTF. The CDR3 coding sequence is TGTGCCAGCAGCTTTGCAGGTACCAACGCCCTGACTTTC.

This clonotype was observed many times. This chain uses TRBV15 with TRBJ2-7, with TRBD1 matching 9 bases. CDR1 LNHNV and CDR2 YYDKDF come from the germline V gene (reference sequence). V dropped 2 bases and J dropped 5; count of bases not matched to a gene: 13. The CDR3 spans 17 residues. The CDR3 bases are TGTGCCACCAGCAGACGACCCCCGGGACAGGGTGATAACGAGCAGTACTTC. It specifies CATSRRPPGQGDNEQYF. Full variable domain (remainder filled in from reference TRBV15 and TRBJ2-7): DAMVIQNPRYQVTQFGKPVTLSCSQTLNHNVMYWYQQKSSQAPKLLFHYYDKDFNNEADTPDNFQSRRPNTSFCFLDIRSPGLGDTAMYLCATSRRPPGQGDNEQYFGPGTRLTVT.

This clonotype was seen many times. This chain joins TRBV20-1 and TRBJ1-2; D is unresolved. The V gene lost 6 bases and the J gene lost 3 bases, with 14 bases spanning the gap. The CDR3 is 13 residues long. Germline V CDR1 and CDR2: DFQATT, SNEGSKA (reference sequence). DNA of the CDR3: TGCAGTGCAACGGGCCTCGCGGACTATGGCTACACCTTC. Translation gives CSATGLADYGYTF.

This clonotype was found many times. The gene calls are TRBV11-2 and TRBJ1-1; possibly TRBD1 for D (5 bases). Trimming shortened V by 2 bases and J by 5 bases, and 15 bases separated the two germline ends. The CDR3 is 15 amino acids. Germline V gives CDR1 SGHAT, CDR2 FQNNGV. Written as DNA, the CDR3 is TGTGCCAGCAGCTTATGGGGCAGTTTAGGGACTGAAGCTTTCTTT. Its translation is CASSLWGSLGTEAFF.

This clonotype was observed many times. The chain carries TRBV28 and TRBJ2-7; 7 nucleotides line up with TRBD2. This CDR3 is 15 amino acids long. V shed 6 bases and J 4 bases; nucleotides not matched to a gene: 12. Germline assignment: CDR1 MDHEN and CDR2 SYDVKM. CDR3: CASSLMTSPHYEQYF. The DNA of the CDR3 is TGTGCCAGCAGCCTGATGACTAGCCCTCATTACGAGCAGTACTTC.